The 8 T cell receptor beta chains reported below all come from one sample, sequenced in a study of blood T cell repertoires in COVID-19. Sequencing used immunoSEQ multiplex PCR; TCRdb keeps in-frame clones, though not all of them. The sample contains 130,000 to 150,000 clones, around nine tenths of which appear only once. The sample taken for sequencing was peripheral blood. The receptor set was obtained from a woman aged 45-59 years with acute or convalescent COVID-19.

The chain links TRBV5-8 to TRBJ1-1; D possibly corresponds to TRBD1 (5 bases). The germline V gene has CDR1 SGHTS and CDR2 YDEGEE. The ends were cut back, 7 bases at V and 2 bases at J, with 18 bases in the middle. There are 15 residues in the CDR3. This CDR3 reads CASEGLRDINTEAFF. CDR3 nucleotide sequence: TGTGCCAGCGAGGGACTCAGGGATATAAACACTGAAGCTTTCTTT.

The genes are TRBV29-1 and TRBJ1-1, with 7 bases aligning to TRBD1. Trimming removed 7 bases from V and 7 bases from J; junction bases left unmatched: 9. CDR1 is SQVTM, CDR2 ANQGSEA, per germline. The CDR3 has 12 amino acids. The CDR3 DNA follows: TGCAGCGCACGACAGGGCCGAGATGAAGCTTTCTTT. As protein: CSARQGRDEAFF.

The chain couples TRBV5-4 to TRBJ1-1; the D is unclear. The V end was cut by 2 bases, the J end by 0 bases, with 11 bases between. Per the germline V gene, CDR1 is SGHNT and CDR2 is YYREEE (reference sequence). This CDR3 is 15 amino acids long. The CDR3 reads CASSLPGRLNTEAFF. For the CDR3, the DNA is TGTGCCAGCAGCTTACCCGGGAGGTTGAACACTGAAGCTTTCTTT.

CDR3 residues: CASRAGTSGYNEQFF. In nucleotides, the CDR3 is TGCGCCAGCAGGGCCGGGACTAGCGGTTACAATGAGCAGTTCTTC. The chain joins TRBV10-2 to TRBJ2-1; TRBD2 matches at 11 bases. The V segment lost 6 bases and the J segment 4 bases; nucleotides outside the gene matches: 5. From germline, CDR1 is WSHSY and CDR2 SAAADI. The CDR3 runs 15 residues.

This clone turned up a few times. This sequence joins TRBV10-3 and TRBJ1-5; D is unclear. There are 15 residues in the CDR3. Germline V gene lookup returns CDR1 ENHRY and CDR2 SYGVKD. V lost 0 bases and J lost 0, with 6 bases in between. The CDR3 sequence is CAISESGDSNQPQHF. The CDR3 DNA sequence: TGTGCCATCAGTGAGTCCGGGGATAGCAATCAGCCCCAGCATTTT.

Here the CDR3 reads CAISEHSNTGELFF. Written as DNA, the CDR3 is TGTGCCATCAGTGAACATTCGAACACCGGGGAGCTGTTTTTT. The V and J genes are TRBV10-3 and TRBJ2-2, with unresolved D. V shed 3 bases and J shed 0 bases, with 5 bases lying between them. Germline CDR1 and CDR2: ENHRY and SYGVKD. The CDR3 runs 14 residues.

The chain uses TRBV5-1 and TRBJ1-1, with no clear D. Trimming left V 7 bases short and J 0 bases short, with 7 bases between. This CDR3 region has 12 residues. From germline, CDR1 is SGHRS and CDR2 YFSETQ. Written as DNA, the CDR3 is TGCGCCAGCGGGCAGCTGAACACTGAAGCTTTCTTT. It codes for CASGQLNTEAFF.

This chain joins TRBV19 and TRBJ1-1, with TRBD1 identical over 7 bases. The V gene's germline CDR1 is LNHDA and CDR2 SQIVND (reference sequence). This CDR3 region has 16 residues. Unmatched junction bases numbered 13, after V lost 5 bases and J lost 4 bases. This CDR3 is CASSAEPRDSGTEAFF. DNA for the CDR3: TGTGCCAGTAGTGCCGAACCCCGGGACAGTGGCACTGAAGCTTTCTTT.